This passage covers 20 T cell receptor beta chains from one sample sequenced in a study of neurological immune-mediated disorders. TCRdb fed the 5' RACE reads into MiXCR, producing one record per CDR3 protein. The profile shows around 30,000 distinct CDR3 sequences, just over 4% of them singletons. The source material was CD4+ T cells from blood. These receptor sequences come from a woman aged 40 to 49 in good health.

In its sample, this clonotype was seen many times. The chain uses TRBV12-5 and TRBJ2-2; 9 bases fit TRBD1. There are 14 residues in the CDR3. V shed 5 bases and J 6 bases; nucleotides not matched to a gene: 4. In germline, CDR1 is LGHNT, CDR2 FRNRAP. CDR3 in DNA: TGTGCTAGTGGTCGGACAGGGGTACCCGGGGAGCTGTTTTTT. This translates into CASGRTGVPGELFF.

At least ten counts were recorded for this clonotype. V and J are TRBV28 and TRBJ2-7; D tentatively reads TRBD1 or TRBD2 (5 bases each). The CDR3 has 13 amino acids. The germline CDR1 and CDR2 sequences are MDHEN and SYDVKM. Trimming cost V 4 bases and J 6 bases, with 13 bases left between them. Here the CDR3 DNA reads TGTGCCAGCAGTTCCCCCCCGGGGCGCGAGCAGTACTTC. Protein product: CASSSPPGREQYF.

This clonotype was detected ten times or more. The chain combines TRBV12-3 or TRBV12-4 with TRBJ1-2; possibly TRBD1 for D (6 bases). The CDR3 extends over 14 amino acids. The V and J ends lost 1 base and 6 bases respectively, with 12 bases between them. The CDR3 region is CASSLGGGQDGYTF. CDR3 nucleotides: TGTGCCAGCAGTTTAGGCGGGGGCCAGGATGGCTACACCTTC.

This clonotype has at least ten counts. The chain uses TRBV7-2 and TRBJ1-4, with a tentative D call TRBD1 (5 bases). The CDR3 extends over 14 amino acids. The V end was cut by 2 bases, the J end by 5 bases, with 9 bases between. In germline, CDR1 is SGHTA, CDR2 FQGNSA. The CDR3: CASSLLGVNEKLFF. CDR3 DNA: TGTGCCAGCAGCTTATTGGGGGTAAATGAAAAACTGTTTTTT.

This clonotype was seen at least ten times. V and J are TRBV24-1 and TRBJ2-1, with 7 bases lining up with TRBD1. CDR1 is KGHDR and CDR2 is SFDVKD in the germline V gene. The CDR3 runs to 16 residues. V lost 1 base to trimming and J lost 7 bases; unmatched junction nucleotides: 9. This chain's CDR3 is CATSDFSRGRGNEQFF. The CDR3, as DNA: TGTGCCACCAGTGATTTTTCGAGGGGGCGAGGGAATGAGCAGTTCTTC.

This clonotype was recorded at least ten times. The chain links TRBV27 to TRBJ1-6; D uncertain. The CDR3 loop spans 13 amino acids. The germline V and J ends were trimmed by 4 bases and 7 bases, with 8 bases remaining between them. Germline CDR1 reads MNHEY; CDR2 reads SMNVEV (reference sequence). The CDR3 loop is CASSWQENSPLHF. CDR3 nucleotides: TGTGCCAGCAGTTGGCAGGAGAATTCACCCCTCCACTTT.

Regarding this clonotype: The DNA is omitted, as the CDR3 cannot be located on it reliably, and the CDR3 follows TCRdb's listing. The chain has TRBV28 and TRBJ1-2. Counting both end residues, the CDR3 totals 24 amino acids. The V gene's germline CDR1 is MDHEN and CDR2 SYDVKM. The CDR3 protein is CASSSPRTSGSYEQYFGGPYGYTF.

The chain has TRBV5-5 and TRBJ1-5; no firm D call. The V end lost 1 base, the J end lost 7 bases, and 12 bases lay between the germline ends. CDR3 size: 14 residues. Germline CDR1 SGHKS, CDR2 YYEKEE (reference sequence). The CDR3 sequence: CASSLFGGGQPQHF. DNA for the CDR3: TGTGCCAGCAGCTTGTTCGGAGGAGGGCAGCCCCAGCATTTT.

In its sample, this clonotype was seen many times. The chain carries TRBV10-3 and TRBJ2-1; TRBD2 matches 10 bases. There are 15 residues in the CDR3. V lost 7 bases to trimming and J lost 6 bases; unmatched junction nucleotides: 9. Per the germline V gene, CDR1 is ENHRY and CDR2 is SYGVKD. CDR3 sequence: CAITSGGTLGNEQFF. CDR3 sequence (DNA): TGTGCCATCACTAGCGGGGGCACTTTGGGCAATGAGCAGTTCTTC.

The chain uses TRBV6-5 and TRBJ2-1, with 13 bases identical to TRBD2. The ends lost 6 bases at V and 9 bases at J; junction bases unmatched: 8. The CDR3 extends over 15 amino acids. The V gene's germline CDR1 is MNHEY and CDR2 SVGAGI. CDR3 loop: CASSRRTSGSSEQFF. In DNA, the CDR3 is TGTGCCAGCAGCCGGCGGACTAGCGGGAGTAGTGAGCAGTTCTTC.

This clonotype came up many times. The chain uses TRBV20-1 and TRBJ2-7, with 9 bases aligning to TRBD2. Germline V gene lookup returns CDR1 DFQATT and CDR2 SNEGSKA (reference sequence). Trimming removed 4 bases from V and 3 bases from J; junction bases left unmatched: 10. The CDR3 covers 15 residues. DNA for the CDR3: TGCAGTGCTAACCCCGGCTTGACTAGCGGCTACGAGCAGTACTTC. Encoded protein: CSANPGLTSGYEQYF.

This clonotype was counted ten times or more. The chain joins TRBV5-1 to TRBJ2-3; D unresolved. The CDR3 has 14 amino acids. CDR1 and CDR2 (germline): SGHRS, YFSETQ. The germline V and J ends were trimmed by 0 bases and 0 bases, with 5 bases remaining between them. This CDR3 is CASSLEVSTDTQYF. CDR3 bases: TGCGCCAGCAGCTTGGAGGTTAGCACAGATACGCAGTATTTT. Using reference TRBV5-1 and TRBJ2-3 for the parts outside the CDR3, the full variable domain is KAGVTQTPRYLIKTRGQQVTLSCSPISGHRSVSWYQQTPGQGLQFLFEYFSETQRNKGNFPGRFSGRQFSNSRSEMNVSTLELGDSALYLCASSLEVSTDTQYFGPGTRLTVL.

There are many counts of this clonotype. This sequence joins TRBV15 and TRBJ2-7, with 11 bases fitting TRBD1. Germline CDR1 is LNHNV and CDR2 is YYDKDF (reference sequence). The CDR3 totals 15 residues. The J segment lost 4 bases and the V segment lost 3 bases, leaving 5 bases of the junction unmatched. The CDR3 sequence is CATSSSGTGGYEQYF. For the CDR3, the DNA is TGTGCCACCAGCAGTTCCGGGACAGGGGGGTACGAGCAGTACTTC.

This clonotype was seen at least ten times. The rearrangement joins TRBV20-1 to TRBJ1-5, with 8 nucleotides matching TRBD1. V trimming: 4 bases; J trimming: 7 bases; junction bases outside the gene matches: 18. CDR3 size: 17 residues. Germline CDR1 reads DFQATT; CDR2 reads SNEGSKA (reference sequence). The DNA of the CDR3 is TGCAGTGCTATCCTCCCGGGACAGGTACAATCGGGGCAGCCCCAGCATTTT. It translates to CSAILPGQVQSGQPQHF.

At least ten counts were recorded for this clonotype. This chain connects TRBV5-1 to TRBJ2-7, with 8 bases that match TRBD2. This CDR3 region has 13 residues. Trimming took 6 bases from V and 3 from J; bases not matched to a gene: 5. CDR1 and CDR2 (germline): SGHRS, YFSETQ. The CDR3 nucleotides are TGCGCCAGCATGGTGGCGGGAGGCTACGAGCAGTACTTC. Encoded protein: CASMVAGGYEQYF. Full variable domain (remainder filled in from reference TRBV5-1 and TRBJ2-7): KAGVTQTPRYLIKTRGQQVTLSCSPISGHRSVSWYQQTPGQGLQFLFEYFSETQRNKGNFPGRFSGRQFSNSRSEMNVSTLELGDSALYLCASMVAGGYEQYFGPGTRLTVT.

This clonotype was recorded many times. The chain carries TRBV20-1 and TRBJ1-2; D is unresolved. The CDR3 length is 12 residues. Per germline, CDR1 DFQATT and CDR2 SNEGSKA (reference sequence). Trimming took off 8 bases at V and 0 bases at J, with 10 bases between the two ends. The CDR3 DNA is TGCAGTACCATTCCTCCTAACTATGGCTACACCTTC. Residues: CSTIPPNYGYTF.

This clonotype was counted ten times or more. The chain links TRBV21-1 to TRBJ1-1; the D segment call TRBD1 is taken from the table without a DNA check. TRBV21-1 is a listed pseudogene. There are 16 residues in the CDR3. CDR3 loop: CASSAQGVAGKTEAFF. The CDR3 nucleotides are TGTGCCAGCAGCGCCCAAGGGGTGGCAGGGAAAACTGAAGCTTTCTTT.

This clonotype was found a few times. The CDR3 reads CATSRDQGRPFF. The CDR3 nucleotides read TGTGCCACCAGCAGAGATCAGGGACGGCCTTTCTTT. The V and J genes are TRBV15 and TRBJ1-1; the D gene is possibly TRBD1 (5 bases). The CDR3 sequence is 12 residues long. Trimming shortened V by 0 bases and J by 12 bases, and 11 bases separated the two germline ends. The V gene's germline CDR1 is LNHNV and CDR2 YYDKDF (reference sequence).

This clonotype showed up many times. V and J are TRBV7-2 and TRBJ2-2; D gene uncertain. Between the trimmed V and J ends, which lost 1 base and 0 bases, there was a span of 9 bases. Germline V gives CDR1 SGHTA, CDR2 FQGNSA. There are 16 residues in the CDR3. CDR3 sequence: CASSLDPGANTGELFF. The CDR3 DNA is TGTGCCAGCAGCTTAGATCCGGGCGCGAACACCGGGGAGCTGTTTTTT.

The sample holds many counts of this clonotype. The chain has TRBV20-1 and TRBJ2-3, with TRBD2 matching over 7 bases. Germline CDR1 and CDR2: DFQATT and SNEGSKA (reference sequence). The CDR3 loop spans 16 amino acids. The V and J ends lost 4 bases and 2 bases, in that order; junction bases with no gene match: 12. DNA of the CDR3: TGCAGTGCTACCCCGGGGCGGGGGACCTACACAGATACGCAGTATTTT. Encoded protein: CSATPGRGTYTDTQYF.